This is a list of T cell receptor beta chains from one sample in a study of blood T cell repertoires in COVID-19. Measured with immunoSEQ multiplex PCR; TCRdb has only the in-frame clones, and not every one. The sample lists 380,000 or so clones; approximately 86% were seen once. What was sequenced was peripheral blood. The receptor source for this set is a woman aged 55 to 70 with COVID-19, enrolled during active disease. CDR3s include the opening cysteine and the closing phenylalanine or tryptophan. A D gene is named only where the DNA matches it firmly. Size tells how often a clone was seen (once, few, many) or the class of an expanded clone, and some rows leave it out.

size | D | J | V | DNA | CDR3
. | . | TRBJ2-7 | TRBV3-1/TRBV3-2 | TGTGCCAGCAGCCAAAGTAGCGGCGAGCAGTACTTC | CASSQSSGEQYF
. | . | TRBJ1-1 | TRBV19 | TGTGCCAGTAACAAAGGACGGCGGGGGAACACTGAAGCTTTCTTT | CASNKGRRGNTEAFF
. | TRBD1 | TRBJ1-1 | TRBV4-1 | TGCGCCAGCAGCAACGAGCCAGGGGGCTCTGAAGCTTTCTTT | CASSNEPGGSEAFF
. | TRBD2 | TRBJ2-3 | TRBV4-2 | TGTGCCAGCAGCCAAGAGTGGACTAGCGGGGTGGGAACCACAGATACGCAGTATTTT | CASSQEWTSGVGTTDTQYF
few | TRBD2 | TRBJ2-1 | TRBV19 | TGTGCCAGTAGTATTTTAACTAGCGGGAGCGCGAATGAGCAGTTCTTC | CASSILTSGSANEQFF
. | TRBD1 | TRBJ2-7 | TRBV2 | TGTGCCAGCAGAAACACGGGACAGGGTAACGAGCAGTACTTC | CASRNTGQGNEQYF
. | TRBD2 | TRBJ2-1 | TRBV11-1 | TGTGCCAGCAGCTTAGCGTCCGGGACTAGGAACTACAATGAGCAGTTCTTC | CASSLASGTRNYNEQFF
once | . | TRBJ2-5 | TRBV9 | TGTGCCAGCAGCCCTACCGTAGCTAGAGAGACCCAGTACTTC | CASSPTVARETQYF
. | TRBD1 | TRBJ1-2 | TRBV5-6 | TGTGCCAGCAGCGTACGGGACAGGATATTCTACACCTTC | CASSVRDRIFYTF
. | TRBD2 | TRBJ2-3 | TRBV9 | TGTGCCAGCAGCGCCGGGGGGACGAGCACAGATACGCAGTATTTT | CASSAGGTSTDTQYF
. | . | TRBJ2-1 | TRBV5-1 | TGCGCCAGCAGCTTGGGAGGACAGAGCTCCTACAATGAGCAGTTCTTC | CASSLGGQSSYNEQFF
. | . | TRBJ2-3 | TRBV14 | TGTGCCAGCAGCCAAGTAAGGGGTTCTAGCACAGATACGCAGTATTTT | CASSQVRGSSTDTQYF
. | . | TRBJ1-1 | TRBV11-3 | TGTGCCAGCAGCCCCCTAGTCCGTCCTGAAGCTTTCTTT | CASSPLVRPEAFF
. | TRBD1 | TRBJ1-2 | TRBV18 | TGTGCCAGCTCACCATTGCAGGGGGAGTTTTCCTATGGCTACACCTTC | CASSPLQGEFSYGYTF
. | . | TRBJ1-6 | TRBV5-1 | TGCGCCAGCAGCTTGGGGCAGGGAGGAGCAAATTCACCCCTCCACTTT | CASSLGQGGANSPLHF
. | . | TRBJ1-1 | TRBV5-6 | TGTGCCAGCAGCTTACCCCGAGGCACTGAAGCTTTCTTT | CASSLPRGTEAFF
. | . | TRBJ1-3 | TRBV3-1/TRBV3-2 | TGTGCCAGCACCCCGAGGTCCGATGGAAACACCATATATTTT | CASTPRSDGNTIYF
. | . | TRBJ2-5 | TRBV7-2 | TGTGCCAGCAGCTTAGGACAGAAGGGGATAGAGACCCAGTACTTC | CASSLGQKGIETQYF
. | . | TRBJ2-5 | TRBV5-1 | TGCGCCAGCAGCCGGGAGGGGGCCAACGAACAAGAGACCCAGTACTTC | CASSREGANEQETQYF
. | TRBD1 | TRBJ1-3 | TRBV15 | TGTGCCACCAGCAGAGGCCCGGGACAGGGCTGGGGAAACACCATATATTTT | CATSRGPGQGWGNTIYF
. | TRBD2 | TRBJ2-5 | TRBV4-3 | TGCGCCAGCAGCCAAGGAAATAGCGGGGGGTACCAAGAGACCCAGTACTTC | CASSQGNSGGYQETQYF
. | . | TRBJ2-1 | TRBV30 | TGTGCCTGGAGAAAGACTTCGAGGAATGAGCAGTTCTTC | CAWRKTSRNEQFF
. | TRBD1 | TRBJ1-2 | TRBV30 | TGTGCCTGGAGTATGACAGGGGCGGGAGGCTACACCTTC | CAWSMTGAGGYTF
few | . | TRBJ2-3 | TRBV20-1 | TGCAGTGCTAGTGGGCGGGTCCAGACCACAGATACGCAGTATTTT | CSASGRVQTTDTQYF
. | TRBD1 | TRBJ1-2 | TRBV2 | TGTGCCAGCAGGGCAGGGACAGGGGGCTATGGCTACACCTTC | CASRAGTGGYGYTF
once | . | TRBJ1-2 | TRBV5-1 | TGCGCCAGCAGCTTGGCCGGGCGGGGCGCGGGGGATGGCTACACCTTC | CASSLAGRGAGDGYTF
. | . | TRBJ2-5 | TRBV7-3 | TGTGCCAGCAGCTTAGGTGGAGCGGGCGATCAAGAGACCCAGTACTTC | CASSLGGAGDQETQYF